A single count supports the clone carrying this T cell receptor beta chain. The authors ran a second PCR of roughly 6 to 11 cycles using a sample-barcoded 5' primer and a J-beta primer mix. TCRdb re-derived calls from the 5' RACE reads in MiXCR, one entry per CDR3 protein. Found here are under 2,000,000 distinct CDR3 sequences, 49% of them singletons; the top ten hold approximately 2.1%. This specimen comes from a study of blood T cells in healthy people across ages. The CDR3 consists of 13 residues. Germline CDR1 WNHNN, CDR2 SYGVQD (reference sequence). The V segment lost 4 bases and the J segment 7 bases; nucleotides outside the gene matches: 2.

The sequenced material came from blood. This chain uses TRBV10-1 with TRBJ2-1; TRBD2 aligns across 9 bases. The source of this sequence is a woman between 35 and 50 years old in good health. In DNA, the CDR3 is TGCGCCAGCAGTGGACTAGCGGTAAATGAGCAGTTCTTC. Residues: CASSGLAVNEQFF.